This T cell receptor (beta chain) is from a study of cytomegalovirus exposure and HLA in healthy donors listed by TCRdb under 2017. Study-wide context: According to a later analysis, the 100 to 150 validation repertoires were produced on the same platform as the 700 or so repertoires of the first cohort. The aim of the study was to test whether cataloging public T cell receptors could identify signatures of past pathogen exposure. Besides the first cohort of under 700 subjects, a separate validation cohort made up of around 120 different subjects was used. The study combined high-throughput TCR immunosequencing, statistical association of individual TCRs with disease status, and machine learning to predict cytomegalovirus infection status.

The protocol used for the library was the immunoSEQ multiplex PCR assay. The original pipeline was this. A statistical classification framework was built for diagnosing cytomegalovirus status from the catalog of TCR beta chain sequences. This immuneACCESS table, as held by TCRdb, lists in-frame sequences with V and J called but not all clones. Of the missing ones, under half trace to an unresolved V gene in checked studies; the others have no known cause. Clone size and the V and J calls come from that table; the DNA yielded D and trimming. For this sample there are 140,000 or so clones; 91% appear just once. The ten largest clones add up to 0.55% to 0.8% of the sample. Via the germline V gene, CDR1 is SGDLS and CDR2 YYNGEE. Spanning cysteine to phenylalanine, the CDR3 consists of 14 amino acids. The entry retains the CDR3 DNA only, 42 bases that are in frame from base 1. After removal of 4 bases from V and 2 bases from J, the junction retains 3 bases not matched to a gene.

What the work shows at the level of the full study, not this receptor alone: In vitro tests confirmed that three of the cytomegalovirus-associated TCR beta chains recognize cytomegalovirus antigens. All 120 or so repertoires were used to score co-occurrence in the validation cohort in a later analysis, because that analysis had no HLA typing for the cohort. Of the cluster scores, roughly 95% were above 0 in a later analysis, which found that TCRs clustered in the first cohort also tended to co-occur in the 120 or so validation repertoires. A total of about 180 TCR beta chains were listed by the study as associated with cytomegalovirus. The authors suggested that the approach could potentially be generalized to other disease states and immunological phenotypes. In both the original and validation cohorts, the classifier was reported to diagnose cytomegalovirus status with high specificity and sensitivity. Most TCR sequences were seen in very few donors, while some public TCRs were found in many individuals.

The donors were included in the validation cohort of approximately 120 subjects, a group kept apart from the roughly 700-subject first cohort. Comment on this clone: Its specific antigen is unknown. Base qualities are not at hand, and no much larger clone is one base apart.

The chain joins TRBV9 to TRBJ1-1; 9 bases in the middle match TRBD1. Sequencing was carried out using PBMCs. The TCR sequence derives from a man in his late teens or twenties in good health and CMV-seronegative. The CDR3 protein sequence reads: CASSLQGANTEAFF. The sequenced DNA: TGTGCCAGCAGCTTACAGGGGGCTAACACTGAAGCTTTCTTT. The reference TRBV9 and TRBJ1-1 proteins fill in what lies around the CDR3, so the full variable domain reads DSGVTQTPKHLITATGQRVTLRCSPRSGDLSVYWYQQSLDQGLQFLIQYYNGEERAKGNILERFSAQQFPDLHSELNLSSLELGDSALYFCASSLQGANTEAFFGQGTRLTVV.